The rows below give T cell receptor beta chains drawn from one sample of a study of control samples from healthy donors and cancer patients. The data were produced by immunoSEQ multiplex PCR, yet TCRdb's version contains in-frame clones alone and is incomplete. This table has 150,000 or so clones, about 95% appearing once. Input material: PBMCs. The receptors were gathered from a man between 60 and 70 years old with colorectal cancer. CDR3s include the opening cysteine and the closing phenylalanine or tryptophan. A D gene is named only where the DNA matches it firmly. The listing skips clone size in some rows; elsewhere it reads once, few, many or a size class.

j_call v_call d_call clone_size cdr3_aa cdr3_nt
TRBJ2-7 TRBV6-5 TRBD1 . CASSSQGWQYF TGTGCCAGCAGTTCACAGGGGTGGCAGTACTTC
TRBJ1-6 TRBV30 . . CAWSSMRGGNSPLHF TGTGCCTGGAGTTCTATGCGTGGAGGTAATTCACCCCTCCACTTT
TRBJ2-3 TRBV7-8 TRBD1 . CASSRQGPTDTQYF TGTGCCAGCAGCCGACAGGGTCCCACAGATACGCAGTATTTT
TRBJ2-1 TRBV11-2 TRBD2 . CASSPRTSSRAGEQFF TGTGCCAGCAGCCCACGGACTAGTTCCCGTGCGGGCGAGCAGTTCTTC
TRBJ1-5 TRBV18 TRBD1 . CASSGTGGFGNQPQHF TGTGCCAGCTCAGGGACAGGGGGATTTGGAAATCAGCCCCAGCATTTT
TRBJ2-3 TRBV13 TRBD2 . CASSPKRGPTDTQYF TGTGCCAGCAGCCCCAAGCGGGGGCCCACAGATACGCAGTATTTT
TRBJ2-3 TRBV19 TRBD2 . CASSQAGGPSTDTQYF TGTGCCAGTAGTCAGGCGGGGGGGCCTAGCACAGATACGCAGTATTTT
TRBJ1-4 TRBV24-1 . . CATSEGTNNEKLFF TGTGCCACCAGTGAGGGGACTAATAATGAAAAACTGTTTTTT
TRBJ1-3 TRBV6-5 . . CASSSGDSGNTIYF TGTGCCAGCAGTTCAGGGGATTCCGGAAACACCATATATTTT
TRBJ1-3 TRBV9 . few CASSPEPGNTIYF TGTGCCAGCAGCCCAGAGCCCGGAAACACCATATATTTT
TRBJ1-5 TRBV30 . few CAWSGQTNQPQHF TGTGCCTGGAGTGGACAGACGAATCAGCCCCAGCATTTT
TRBJ1-1 TRBV7-9 TRBD1 . CASSSRDRGNTEAFF TGTGCCAGCAGCAGCCGGGACAGGGGGAACACTGAAGCTTTCTTT
TRBJ1-2 TRBV5-4 . . CASSSAGSGGFYGYTF TGTGCCAGCAGCTCGGCGGGGAGCGGTGGATTCTATGGCTACACCTTC
TRBJ2-2 TRBV6-2/TRBV6-3 TRBD2 . CASSSRGGAGTGELFF TGTGCCAGCAGTTCCCGCGGGGGGGCGGGCACCGGGGAGCTGTTTTTT
TRBJ1-4 TRBV19 . . CASKLGQGEEKLFF TGTGCCAGTAAATTGGGGCAGGGAGAGGAAAAACTGTTTTTT
TRBJ1-4 TRBV6-1 TRBD1 . CASSESRGQGDEKLFF TGTGCCAGCAGTGAAAGTCGAGGACAGGGGGATGAAAAACTGTTTTTT
TRBJ2-7 TRBV10-3 TRBD1 . CAISERQGDSYEQYF TGTGCCATCAGTGAGAGACAGGGGGACAGCTACGAGCAGTACTTC
TRBJ2-1 TRBV27 TRBD2 . CASSPASGGIVGEQFF TGTGCCAGCAGTCCGGCTAGCGGGGGTATTGTAGGTGAGCAGTTCTTC
TRBJ2-3 TRBV6-5 . . CASSYLGYMDTQYF TGTGCCAGCAGTTACTTAGGGTATATGGATACGCAGTATTTT
TRBJ2-7 TRBV19 . . CASSIAPSLLRGEQYF TGTGCCAGTAGTATTGCGCCTTCTCTCCTCCGGGGCGAGCAGTACTTC
TRBJ1-3 TRBV18 . . CASFTGNSGNTIYF TGTGCCAGCTTTACAGGGAACTCTGGAAACACCATATATTTT
TRBJ2-5 TRBV24-1 . . CATSDSGPTGETQYF TGTGCCACCAGTGATTCGGGTCCCACGGGGGAGACCCAGTACTTC
TRBJ2-3 TRBV19 TRBD1 . CASSTTGDTDTQYF TGTGCCAGTAGTACGACAGGGGATACAGATACGCAGTATTTT
TRBJ2-2 TRBV7-2 TRBD1 . CASSFHRDRNTGELFF TGTGCCAGCAGCTTCCACAGGGACAGGAACACCGGGGAGCTGTTTTTT
TRBJ1-1 TRBV6-2/TRBV6-3 . . CASSYSSEAFF TGTGCCAGCAGTTACTCCTCTGAAGCTTTCTTT
TRBJ1-1 TRBV10-2 . . CASSGLGGGTEAFF TGCGCCAGCAGTGGCCTCGGGGGGGGCACTGAAGCTTTCTTT
TRBJ1-6 TRBV19 TRBD1 . CASSITTGVNSPLHF TGTGCCAGTAGTATTACCACAGGGGTCAATTCACCCCTCCACTTT
TRBJ2-5 TRBV2 . . CASSWGRETQYF TGTGCCAGCAGTTGGGGGAGAGAGACCCAGTACTTC
TRBJ1-5 TRBV19 . . CASSINRDQPQHF TGTGCCAGTAGTATAAACAGGGACCAGCCCCAGCATTTT
TRBJ1-2 TRBV28 . . CASSLLGVYYGYTF TGTGCCAGCAGTTTATTGGGAGTTTACTATGGCTACACCTTC
TRBJ1-2 TRBV7-2 TRBD1 . CASSSGQGAGYGYTF TGTGCCAGCAGCTCCGGACAGGGGGCTGGCTATGGCTACACCTTC
TRBJ1-2 TRBV21-1 . . CASGRGVWRYGYTF TGTGCCAGCGGGCGGGGGGTCTGGAGGTATGGCTACACCTTC
TRBJ1-2 TRBV6-2/TRBV6-3 . . CASSYSGRGYGYTF TGTGCCAGCAGTTACTCTGGCAGGGGATATGGCTACACCTTC